This section outlines one T cell receptor beta chain sequence together with its context. Its antigen is unknown. CDR1 and CDR2 (germline): SGHVS, FQNEAQ. V lost 1 base to trimming and J lost 0 bases; unmatched junction nucleotides: 12. This CDR3 has 19 amino acids. Amplification targeted TCR beta CDR3 regions from RNA transcripts. HTBI primers were used for first-round RT-PCR of the TCR CDR3. From the multiplex PCR reads, TCRdb called clonotypes with MiXCR, one entry per CDR3 protein. The sample shows 460,000 or so distinct CDR3 sequences, over 13% of them seen only once. The sample originates from a study of T cells in Graves' hyperthyroidism and ophthalmopathy. Findings of the study overall: Also found in blood were most expanded thyroid clonotypes above 0.001.

The origin of this receptor is a woman between 18 and 29 years old with Graves' hyperthyroidism. The rearrangement uses TRBV7-8 and TRBJ2-3; the match to TRBD2 covers 8 bases. The sample consisted of blood. CDR3 loop: CASSLVASSGYLSTDTQYF. The CDR3 nucleotides are TGTGCCAGCAGCTTAGTTGCGTCTAGCGGGTACTTAAGCACAGATACGCAGTATTTT.